This TCR beta chain is from a study of cytomegalovirus exposure and HLA in healthy donors (dated by TCRdb to 2015 to 2018). Describing the broader study: A later analysis indicated that the 120 validation repertoires were generated on the platform also employed for the 666 repertoires of the first cohort. The aim of the study was to test whether cataloging public T cell receptors could identify signatures of past pathogen exposure. A separate validation cohort of approximately 130 different subjects was used in addition to the roughly 670-subject first cohort. High-throughput TCR immunosequencing, statistical association of individual TCRs with disease status, and machine learning were combined to predict cytomegalovirus infection status. Here is what the overall study found, with its caveats: Cytomegalovirus status was reported to be diagnosed by the classifier with high specificity and sensitivity in both the original and validation cohorts. A few of the identified cytomegalovirus-associated TCR beta chains were confirmed in vitro to be specific for cytomegalovirus antigens. A total of around 150 TCR beta chains were listed by the study as associated with cytomegalovirus. A later analysis had no HLA typing for the validation cohort, so co-occurrence there was scored across all 110 or so repertoires. Most TCR sequences were seen in very few donors, while some public TCRs were found in many individuals. Of the cluster scores, approximately 94% were above 0 in a later analysis, which found that TCRs clustered in the first cohort also tended to co-occur in the 120 validation repertoires. According to the authors, the approach could potentially be generalized to other disease states and immunological phenotypes.

Regarding this clone: The target of this receptor is not known. Base-call qualities are not available, and no considerably larger clone is one nucleotide away.

CDR1 MDHEN and CDR2 SYDVKM were looked up in the germline V gene. The CDR3 sequence holds 19 residues, the cysteine and phenylalanine included. Of all the DNA, just the CDR3 is kept, 57 bases in frame from base 1. V is reduced by 6 bases and J by 4 bases, leaving a spacing of 28 bases between them. The donors were included in the validation cohort of approximately 130 subjects, a group kept apart from the roughly 670-subject first cohort. Library method: the immunoSEQ multiplex PCR assay. The authors processed their data as follows. A statistical classification framework was built to diagnose cytomegalovirus status from the catalog of TCR beta chain sequences. Sourced from immuneACCESS, this table was stored by TCRdb with only in-frame sequences that have V and J called. A share of the clones is absent; for the studies checked, an unresolved V gene accounts for under half, and the remainder has no known explanation. The V and J calls and clone size were taken over from that table, and D and trimming were inferred from the DNA. Within this sample are some 130,000 clones, with roughly nine tenths of them counted one time only. Clones ranked in the top ten supply around 1.3% of the sample.

The source of this sequence is a woman under 30 in good health and CMV-seronegative. The sample consisted of PBMCs. The rearrangement joined TRBV28 to TRBJ2-1, and TRBD2 may be the D gene, going by 7 matching bases. The nucleotides are TGTGCCAGCAGGACGCCCGCGCCCTCGCGGGGGCCCACATACAATGAGCAGTTCTTC. It translates as CASRTPAPSRGPTYNEQFF. Reference TRBV28 and TRBJ2-1 genes cover what lies past the CDR3, so the full variable domain is DVKVTQSSRYLVKRTGEKVFLECVQDMDHENMFWYRQDPGLGLRLIYFSYDVKMKEKGDIPEGYSVSREKKERFSLILESASTNQTSMYLCASRTPAPSRGPTYNEQFFGPGTRLTVL.